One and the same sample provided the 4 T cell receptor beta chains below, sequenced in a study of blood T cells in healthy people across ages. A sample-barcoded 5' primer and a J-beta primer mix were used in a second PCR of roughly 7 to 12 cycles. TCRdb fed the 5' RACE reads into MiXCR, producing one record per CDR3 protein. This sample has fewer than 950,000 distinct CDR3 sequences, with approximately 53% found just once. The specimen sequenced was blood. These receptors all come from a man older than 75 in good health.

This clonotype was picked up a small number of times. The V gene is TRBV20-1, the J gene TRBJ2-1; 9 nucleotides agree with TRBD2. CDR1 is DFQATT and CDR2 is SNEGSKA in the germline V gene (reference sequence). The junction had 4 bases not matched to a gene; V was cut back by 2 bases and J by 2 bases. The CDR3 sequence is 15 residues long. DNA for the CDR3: TGCAGTGCTAGAAATGTAGCGGGAGCCTACAATGAGCAGTTCTTC. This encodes CSARNVAGAYNEQFF.

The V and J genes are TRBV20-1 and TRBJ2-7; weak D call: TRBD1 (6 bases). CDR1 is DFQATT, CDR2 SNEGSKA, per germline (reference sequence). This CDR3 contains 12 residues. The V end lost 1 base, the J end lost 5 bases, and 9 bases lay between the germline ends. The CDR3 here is CSARVHRDEQYF. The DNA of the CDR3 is TGCAGTGCTAGAGTCCACAGGGACGAGCAGTACTTC.

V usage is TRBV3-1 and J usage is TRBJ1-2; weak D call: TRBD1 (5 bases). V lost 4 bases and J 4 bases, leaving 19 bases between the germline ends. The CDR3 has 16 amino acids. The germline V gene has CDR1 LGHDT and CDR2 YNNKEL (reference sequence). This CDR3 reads CASSPVGQGGLYGYTF. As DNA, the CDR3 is TGTGCCAGCAGCCCAGTCGGGCAGGGAGGACTCTATGGCTACACCTTC.

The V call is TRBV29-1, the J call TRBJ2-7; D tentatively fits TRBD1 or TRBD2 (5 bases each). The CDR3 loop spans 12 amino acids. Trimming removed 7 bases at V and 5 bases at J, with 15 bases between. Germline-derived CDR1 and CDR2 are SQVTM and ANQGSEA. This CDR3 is CSATPGPHEQYF. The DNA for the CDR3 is TGCAGCGCCACACCGGGGCCTCACGAGCAGTACTTC.